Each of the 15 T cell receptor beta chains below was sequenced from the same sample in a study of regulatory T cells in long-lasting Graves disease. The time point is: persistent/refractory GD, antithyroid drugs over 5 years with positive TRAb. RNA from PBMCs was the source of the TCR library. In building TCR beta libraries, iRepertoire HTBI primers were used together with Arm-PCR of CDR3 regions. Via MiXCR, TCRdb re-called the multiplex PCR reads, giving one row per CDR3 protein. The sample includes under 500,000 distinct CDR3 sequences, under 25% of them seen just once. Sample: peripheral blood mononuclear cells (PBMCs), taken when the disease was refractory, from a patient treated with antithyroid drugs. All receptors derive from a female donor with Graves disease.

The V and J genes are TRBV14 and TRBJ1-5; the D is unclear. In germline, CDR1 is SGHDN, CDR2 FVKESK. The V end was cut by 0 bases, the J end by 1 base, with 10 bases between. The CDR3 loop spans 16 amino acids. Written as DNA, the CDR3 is TGTGCCAGCAGCCAAGATATGGGTATCAGCAATCAGCCCCAGCATTTT. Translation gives CASSQDMGISNQPQHF.

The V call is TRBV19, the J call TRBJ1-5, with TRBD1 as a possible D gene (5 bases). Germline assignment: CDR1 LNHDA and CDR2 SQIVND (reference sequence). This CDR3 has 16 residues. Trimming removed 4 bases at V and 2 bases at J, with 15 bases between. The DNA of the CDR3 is TGTGCCAGTAGTAGAGGCAGGGTGGGCCGCAATCAGCCCCAGCATTTT. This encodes CASSRGRVGRNQPQHF.

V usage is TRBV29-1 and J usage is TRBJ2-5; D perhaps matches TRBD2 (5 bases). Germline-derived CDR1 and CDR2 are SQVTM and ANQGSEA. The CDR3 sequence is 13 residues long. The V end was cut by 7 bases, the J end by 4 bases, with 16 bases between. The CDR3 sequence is CSAKERAGETQYF. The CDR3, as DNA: TGCAGCGCAAAAGAGAGGGCAGGAGAGACCCAGTACTTC.

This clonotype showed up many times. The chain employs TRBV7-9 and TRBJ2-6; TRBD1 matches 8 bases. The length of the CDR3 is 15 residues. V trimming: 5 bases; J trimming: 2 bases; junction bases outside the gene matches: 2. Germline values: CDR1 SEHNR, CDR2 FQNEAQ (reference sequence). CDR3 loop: CASSQGQAGANVLTF. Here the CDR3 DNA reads TGTGCCAGCAGCCAGGGACAGGCTGGGGCCAACGTCCTGACTTTC. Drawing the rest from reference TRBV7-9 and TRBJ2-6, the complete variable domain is DTGVSQNPRHKITKRGQNVTFRCDPISEHNRLYWYRQTLGQGPEFLTYFQNEAQLEKSRLLSDRFSAERPKGSFSTLEIQRTEQGDSAMYLCASSQGQAGANVLTFGAGSRLTVL.

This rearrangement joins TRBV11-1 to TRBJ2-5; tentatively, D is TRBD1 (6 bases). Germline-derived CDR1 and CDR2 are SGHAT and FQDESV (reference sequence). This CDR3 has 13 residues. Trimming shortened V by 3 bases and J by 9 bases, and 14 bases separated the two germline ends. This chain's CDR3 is CASSLNRVDPQYF. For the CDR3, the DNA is TGTGCCAGCAGCTTGAACAGGGTGGATCCCCAGTACTTC.

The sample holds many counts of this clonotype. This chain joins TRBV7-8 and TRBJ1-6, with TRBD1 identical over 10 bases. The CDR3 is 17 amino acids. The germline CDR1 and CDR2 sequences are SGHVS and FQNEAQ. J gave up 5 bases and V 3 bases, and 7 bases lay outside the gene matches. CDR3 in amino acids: CASSFFVGQGNNSPLHF. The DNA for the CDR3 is TGTGCCAGCAGCTTCTTTGTGGGACAGGGGAATAATTCACCCCTCCACTTT. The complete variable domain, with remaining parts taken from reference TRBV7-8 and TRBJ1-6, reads GAGVSQSPRYKVAKRGQDVALRCDPISGHVSLFWYQQALGQGPEFLTYFQNEAQLDKSGLPSDRFFAERPEGSVSTLKIQRTQQEDSAVYLCASSFFVGQGNNSPLHFGNGTRLTVT.

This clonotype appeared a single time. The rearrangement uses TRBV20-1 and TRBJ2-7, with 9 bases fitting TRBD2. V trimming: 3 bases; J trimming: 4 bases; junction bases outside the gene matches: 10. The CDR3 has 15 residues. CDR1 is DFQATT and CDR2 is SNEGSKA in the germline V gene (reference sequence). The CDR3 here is CSASTSGWGLYEQYF. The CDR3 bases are TGCAGTGCTAGCACTAGCGGGTGGGGACTGTACGAGCAGTACTTC.

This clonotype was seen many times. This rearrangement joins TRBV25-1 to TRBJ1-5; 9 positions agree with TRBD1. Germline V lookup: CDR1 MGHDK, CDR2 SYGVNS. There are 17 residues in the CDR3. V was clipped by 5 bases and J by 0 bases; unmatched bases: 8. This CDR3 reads CASSSGTGRFSNQPQHF. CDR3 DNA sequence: TGTGCCAGCAGTTCCGGGACAGGGAGGTTTAGCAATCAGCCCCAGCATTTT.

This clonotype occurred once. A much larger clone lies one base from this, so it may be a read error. The CDR3 DNA reads as TGTGCCACTTCCTCGAACTCTGGAGCTTTCTTT. Residues: CATSSNSGAFF. The rearrangement uses TRBV28 and TRBJ1-1; D uncertain. The CDR3 is made up of 11 amino acids. CDR1 is MDHEN, CDR2 SYDVKM, per germline. Deletions cut 10 bases from V and 10 bases from J, with 16 bases between.

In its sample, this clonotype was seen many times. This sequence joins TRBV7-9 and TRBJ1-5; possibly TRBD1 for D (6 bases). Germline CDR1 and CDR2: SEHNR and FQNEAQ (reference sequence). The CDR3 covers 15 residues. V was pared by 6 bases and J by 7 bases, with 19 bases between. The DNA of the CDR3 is TGTGCCAGCAGTATTCACAGGGAATCAGGACAGCCCCAGCATTTT. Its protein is CASSIHRESGQPQHF.

CDR3 bases: TGTGCCACCAGTGACCCCCCAGGGGGCCGTACCGGGGAGCTGTTTTTT. Translating it yields CATSDPPGGRTGELFF. The V call is TRBV24-1, the J call TRBJ2-2; TRBD1 matches 8 bases. Germline loops: CDR1 KGHDR, CDR2 SFDVKD. V gave up 4 bases and J gave up 5 bases; unmatched junction bases: 8. This CDR3 region has 16 residues.

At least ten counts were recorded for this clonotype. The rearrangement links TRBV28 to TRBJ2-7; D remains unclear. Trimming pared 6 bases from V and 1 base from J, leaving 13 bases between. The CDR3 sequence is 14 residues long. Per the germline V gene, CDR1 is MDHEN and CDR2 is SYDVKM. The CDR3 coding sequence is TGTGCCAGCAGCCCACCCGACACGTCCTACGAGCAGTACTTC. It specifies CASSPPDTSYEQYF.

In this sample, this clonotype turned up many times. The CDR3 spells CASSYHPGTDSYEQYF. CDR3 in DNA: TGTGCCAGCAGTTACCACCCCGGGACAGACTCCTACGAGCAGTACTTC. V and J are TRBV28 and TRBJ2-7, with 7 bases lining up with TRBD1. CDR1 is MDHEN, CDR2 SYDVKM, per germline. The CDR3 extends over 16 amino acids. After removal of 4 bases from V and 0 bases from J, the junction contained 9 bases not matched to a gene. Full variable domain (outside the CDR3, taken from reference TRBV28 and TRBJ2-7): DVKVTQSSRYLVKRTGEKVFLECVQDMDHENMFWYRQDPGLGLRLIYFSYDVKMKEKGDIPEGYSVSREKKERFSLILESASTNQTSMYLCASSYHPGTDSYEQYFGPGTRLTVT.

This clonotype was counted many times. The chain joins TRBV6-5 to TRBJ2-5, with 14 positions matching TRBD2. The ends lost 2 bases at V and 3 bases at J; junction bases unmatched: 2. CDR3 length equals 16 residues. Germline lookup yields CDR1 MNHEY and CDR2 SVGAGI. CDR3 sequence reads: CASSYVGLAGEETQYF. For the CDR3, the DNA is TGTGCCAGCAGTTACGTGGGACTAGCGGGAGAAGAGACCCAGTACTTC.

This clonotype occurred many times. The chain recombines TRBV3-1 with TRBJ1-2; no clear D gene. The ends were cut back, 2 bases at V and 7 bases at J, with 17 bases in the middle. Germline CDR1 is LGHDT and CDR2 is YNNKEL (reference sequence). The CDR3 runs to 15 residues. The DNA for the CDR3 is TGTGCCAGCAGCCAACTTTGGGCAGGCTGGACTGGCTACACCTTC. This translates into CASSQLWAGWTGYTF.